This T cell receptor (beta chain) was identified during a study of human T cells and chemical hapten exposure. A single record per CDR3 protein comes from TCRdb applying MiXCR to the RACE reads. The top ten clones hold 0.9% to 0.95% of a sample with 100,000 to 150,000 distinct CDR3 sequences, roughly 13% of them seen once. Time point here: patch test 1, 2 weeks after DPC sensitization. Documented treatment: therapeutic diphenylcyclopropenone sensitization with weekly scalp DPC. CDR3 length: 15 amino acids. V lost 0 bases and J 1 base, leaving 10 bases between the germline ends. Germline V lookup: CDR1 SGHRS, CDR2 YFSETQ. On this clonotype itself: What it recognizes is unknown.

Findings of the study overall: More PT1 expanded TCRs went with higher patch test scores.

The TCR comes from a man aged 18 to 35 with alopecia areata. Some clones in this sample may be carry-over from other donors' samples. J is TRBJ1-1 and V is TRBV5-1; D might be TRBD1 (6 bases). Source: whole blood, taken in connection with sensitization to the hapten diphenylcyclopropenone (DPC). In nucleotides, the CDR3 is TGCGCCAGCAGCTTGGGCAGGGGAGGGAACACTGAAGCTTTCTTT. This sequence encodes CASSLGRGGNTEAFF.